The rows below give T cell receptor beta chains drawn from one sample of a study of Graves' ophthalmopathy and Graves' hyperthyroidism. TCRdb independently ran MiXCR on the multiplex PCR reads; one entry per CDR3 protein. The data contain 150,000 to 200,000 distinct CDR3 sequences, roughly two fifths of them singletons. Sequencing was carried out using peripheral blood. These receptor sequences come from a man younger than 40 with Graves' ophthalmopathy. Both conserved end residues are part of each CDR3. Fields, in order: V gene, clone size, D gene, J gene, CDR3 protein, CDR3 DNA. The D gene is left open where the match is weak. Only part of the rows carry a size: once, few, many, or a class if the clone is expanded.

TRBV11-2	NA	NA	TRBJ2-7	CASSLAGTHSYEQYF	TGTGCCAGCAGCTTAGCCGGGACGCACTCCTACGAGCAGTACTTC
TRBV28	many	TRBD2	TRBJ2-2	CASSSPQRGLTGELFF	TGTGCCAGCAGTTCCCCCCAGCGGGGACTAACCGGGGAGCTGTTTTTT
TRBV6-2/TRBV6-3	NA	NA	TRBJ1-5	CASSHFGGGNQPQHF	TGTGCCAGCAGCCACTTCGGTGGGGGGAATCAGCCCCAGCATTTT
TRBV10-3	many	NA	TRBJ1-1	CAISVRQENTEAFF	TGTGCCATCAGTGTACGGCAGGAAAACACTGAAGCTTTCTTT
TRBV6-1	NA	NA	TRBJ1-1	CASEPRMNTEAFF	TGTGCCTCCGAGCCCAGGATGAACACTGAAGCTTTCTTT
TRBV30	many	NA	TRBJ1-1	CAWTQIGGTEAFF	TGTGCCTGGACCCAAATTGGTGGGACTGAAGCTTTCTTT
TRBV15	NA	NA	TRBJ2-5	CATSREQGRDTQYF	TGTGCCACCAGCAGAGAACAGGGAAGAGATACCCAGTACTTC
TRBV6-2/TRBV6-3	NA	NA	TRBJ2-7	CASSSQAGTGALREQYF	TGTGCCAGCAGTTCGCAGGCTGGGACTGGGGCGTTACGGGAGCAGTACTTC
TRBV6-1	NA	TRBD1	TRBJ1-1	CAIRDLTGTEAFF	TGTGCCATCAGAGACCTGACAGGGACTGAAGCTTTCTTT
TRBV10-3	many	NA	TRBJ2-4	CAISESGGGPQNIQYF	TGTGCCATCAGTGAGTCGGGGGGAGGACCTCAAAACATTCAGTACTTC
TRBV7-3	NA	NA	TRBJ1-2	CASSSRQDGSGYTF	TGTGCCAGCAGCTCCCGACAGGACGGCTCTGGCTACACCTTC
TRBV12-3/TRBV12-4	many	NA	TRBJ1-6	CASSPRAGPNSPLHF	TGTGCCAGCAGCCCCAGAGCGGGCCCCAATTCACCCCTCCACTTT
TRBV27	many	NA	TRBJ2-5	CASSGGPGETQYF	TGTGCCAGCAGTGGGGGGCCGGGAGAGACCCAGTACTTC
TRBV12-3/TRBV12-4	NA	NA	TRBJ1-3	CASSLGGHAGNTIYF	TGTGCCAGCAGTTTAGGGGGCCATGCTGGAAACACCATATATTTT
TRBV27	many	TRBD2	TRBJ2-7	CASSLSSGKGNYEQYF	TGTGCCAGCAGTTTATCTAGCGGGAAAGGAAACTACGAGCAGTACTTC
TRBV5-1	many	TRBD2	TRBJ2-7	CASSLGLAGAYEQYF	TGCGCCAGCAGCTTGGGGCTAGCGGGGGCCTACGAGCAGTACTTC
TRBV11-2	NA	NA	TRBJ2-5	CASSSNRESAGYGVGTQYF	TGTGCCAGCAGCTCCAACCGCGAATCGGCAGGGTATGGGGTCGGGACCCAGTACTTC
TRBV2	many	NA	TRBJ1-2	CASSEPGRNYGYTF	TGTGCCAGCAGTGAGCCAGGACGAAACTATGGCTACACCTTC
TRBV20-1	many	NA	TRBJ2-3	CSADRFTDTQYF	TGCAGTGCAGACAGGTTCACAGATACGCAGTATTTT
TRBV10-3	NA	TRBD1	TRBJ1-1	CASIRQGRSEAFF	TGTGCCAGCATCAGACAGGGGAGGTCTGAAGCTTTCTTT
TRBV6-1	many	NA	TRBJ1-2	CASSHDPVSYGYTF	TGTGCCAGCAGCCACGACCCGGTTTCCTATGGCTACACCTTC
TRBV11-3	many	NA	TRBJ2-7	CASSRRGRNNNEQYF	TGTGCCAGCAGCCGGCGGGGACGGAATAATAACGAGCAGTACTTC
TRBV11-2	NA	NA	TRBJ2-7	CASSSVSAGTSYEQYF	TGTGCCAGCAGCTCCGTCTCGGCAGGGACATCCTACGAGCAGTACTTC
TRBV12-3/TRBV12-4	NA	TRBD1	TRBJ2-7	CASGRQGPYEQYF	TGTGCCAGCGGTAGACAGGGGCCTTACGAGCAGTACTTC
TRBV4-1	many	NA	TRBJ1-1	CASSYTGNTEAFF	TGCGCCAGCAGTTATACAGGGAACACTGAAGCTTTCTTT
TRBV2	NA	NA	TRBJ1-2	CASSEAGGYGYTF	TGTGCCAGCAGTGAAGCCGGGGGCTATGGCTACACCTTC
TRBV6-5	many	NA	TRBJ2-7	CASSYYGQSYEQYF	TGTGCCAGCAGTTACTACGGACAGAGTTACGAGCAGTACTTC